The 27 T cell receptor beta chains below were found in one sample sequenced in a study of technical replicates of blood from a few donors. Method: immunoSEQ multiplex PCR; TCRdb's copy keeps in-frame clones and lacks some. Of some 99,000 clones detected, 95% appear once; the ten largest clones hold roughly 0.2%. Sequencing was done on a sample of T cells isolated from PBMCs. The origin of the receptors is a human donor in good health.

The chain employs TRBV6-5 and TRBJ2-5; 7 bases align to TRBD1. The germline gives CDR1 MNHEY, CDR2 SVGAGI. The CDR3 sequence is 12 residues long. V shed 6 bases and J 5 bases; nucleotides not matched to a gene: 3. CDR3 protein: CASSPTGETQYF. The CDR3 nucleotides are TGTGCCAGCAGCCCGACAGGGGAGACCCAGTACTTC.

In this sample, this clone turned up once. The J gene is TRBJ1-6, the V gene TRBV5-5, with a weak D call TRBD1 (6 bases). The CDR3 extends over 15 amino acids. V dropped 0 bases and J dropped 8 bases, with 12 bases sitting between them. The germline gives CDR1 SGHKS, CDR2 YYEKEE (reference sequence). CDR3 amino acids: CASSLGPQGHSPLHF. CDR3 sequence (DNA): TGTGCCAGCAGCTTGGGGCCCCAGGGGCATTCACCCCTCCACTTT. Complete variable domain (other parts from reference TRBV5-5 and TRBJ1-6): DAGVTQSPTHLIKTRGQQVTLRCSPISGHKSVSWYQQVLGQGPQFIFQYYEKEERGRGNFPDRFSARQFPNYSSELNVNALLLGDSALYLCASSLGPQGHSPLHFGNGTRLTVT.

V and J are TRBV5-1 and TRBJ2-5, with 8 bases fitting TRBD1. The junction had 4 bases not matched to a gene; V was cut back by 5 bases and J by 4 bases. Germline V CDR1 and CDR2: SGHRS, YFSETQ. CDR3 length equals 13 residues. DNA of the CDR3: TGCGCCAGCAGAGAGGGACAGGCAGAGACCCAGTACTTC. Its translation is CASREGQAETQYF. The full variable domain, in which reference TRBV5-1 and TRBJ2-5 provide the parts outside the CDR3, is KAGVTQTPRYLIKTRGQQVTLSCSPISGHRSVSWYQQTPGQGLQFLFEYFSETQRNKGNFPGRFSGRQFSNSRSEMNVSTLELGDSALYLCASREGQAETQYFGPGTRLLVL.

V is TRBV6-1 and J is TRBJ2-1; TRBD2 matches at 8 bases. CDR3 length: 15 residues. Germline V gives CDR1 MNHNS, CDR2 SASEGT. V lost 2 bases, J lost 7 bases, and 7 bases stayed unmatched. The CDR3 coding sequence is TGTGCCAGCAGTGAACCCGGTCGGGAGGGGAATGAGCAGTTCTTC. It specifies CASSEPGREGNEQFF.

This chain links TRBV19 with TRBJ2-7; TRBD2 aligns across 8 bases. V lost 1 base, J lost 2 bases, and 10 bases stayed unmatched. Germline loops: CDR1 LNHDA, CDR2 SQIVND (reference sequence). The CDR3 sequence is 17 residues long. The chain's CDR3 is CASSIAAAAGDAYEQYF. Written as DNA, the CDR3 is TGTGCCAGTAGTATAGCCGCGGCAGCGGGGGACGCCTACGAGCAGTACTTC.

The CDR3 loop reads CASSQSYSGNTIYF. The CDR3 DNA reads as TGTGCCAGCAGCCAATCTTACTCTGGAAACACCATATATTTT. The rearrangement joins TRBV14 to TRBJ1-3; D unclear. Germline V gene data show CDR1 as SGHDN and CDR2 as FVKESK. Trimming took off 2 bases at V and 0 bases at J, with 5 bases between the two ends. This CDR3 comprises 14 residues.

This rearrangement joins TRBV28 to TRBJ2-7; 12 nucleotides line up with TRBD2. Unmatched junction bases numbered 11, after V lost 7 bases and J lost 1 base. The CDR3 is 17 residues long. In germline, CDR1 is MDHEN, CDR2 SYDVKM. CDR3 residues: CASKARTLAGGSYEQYF. The CDR3 nucleotides are TGTGCCAGCAAGGCCCGGACGCTAGCGGGAGGGTCCTACGAGCAGTACTTC.

J is TRBJ2-3 and V is TRBV5-1, with 7 bases aligning to TRBD2. Germline V gene data show CDR1 as SGHRS and CDR2 as YFSETQ. After removal of 3 bases from V and 4 bases from J, the junction contained 11 bases not matched to a gene. This CDR3 spans 16 amino acids. The CDR3 nucleotides read TGCGCCAGCAGCTCCCGCGCGGGAGCGGGGTCAGATACGCAGTATTTT. This gives the protein CASSSRAGAGSDTQYF.

As DNA, the CDR3 is TGCGCCAGCAGCCAAGTTCCCGGGCCAGCGGGGTATGGCTACACCTTC. Translating it yields CASSQVPGPAGYGYTF. This chain connects TRBV4-1 to TRBJ1-2; no reliable D call. Germline values: CDR1 MGHRA, CDR2 YSYEKL. Trimming pared 1 base from V and 5 bases from J, leaving 17 bases between. This CDR3 has 16 amino acids.

This chain uses TRBV11-3 with TRBJ1-5, with 8 bases lining up with TRBD1. Per the germline V gene, CDR1 is SGHNT and CDR2 is YENEEA. There are 14 residues in the CDR3. Trimming cost V 3 bases and J 2 bases; bases outside gene matches: 0. CDR3 region: CASSLTGGNQPQHF. CDR3 nucleotides: TGTGCCAGCAGCTTGACAGGGGGCAATCAGCCCCAGCATTTT.

V gene TRBV4-1 combines with J gene TRBJ2-5; D perhaps matches TRBD2 (6 bases). V lost 1 base to trimming and J lost 1 base, with 10 bases between them. Germline-derived CDR1 and CDR2 are MGHRA and YSYEKL. The CDR3 has 15 residues. CDR3 residues: CASSQGGGLQETQYF. In DNA, the CDR3 is TGCGCCAGCAGCCAAGGAGGAGGGCTCCAAGAGACCCAGTACTTC.

The V gene is TRBV4-1, the J gene TRBJ1-5; D ambiguous. Deletions cut 1 base from V and 4 bases from J, with 14 bases between. Germline V gene data show CDR1 as MGHRA and CDR2 as YSYEKL. The CDR3 sequence is 16 residues long. CDR3 in amino acids: CASSQVSRAWNQPQHF. CDR3 in DNA: TGCGCCAGCAGCCAAGTTTCGAGGGCATGGAATCAGCCCCAGCATTTT.

The CDR3: CASSYQRSLTYEQYF. The CDR3 DNA sequence: TGTGCCAGCAGTTACCAACGGAGTCTTACCTACGAGCAGTACTTC. This chain uses TRBV6-6 with TRBJ2-7; D is unclear. The CDR3 extends over 15 amino acids. From germline, CDR1 is MNHNY and CDR2 SVGAGI (reference sequence). The V gene lost 2 bases and the J gene lost 2 bases, with 13 bases spanning the gap.

The chain combines TRBV5-1 with TRBJ2-3; possibly TRBD2 for D (7 bases). This CDR3 is built from 15 residues. With 0 bases removed from V and 14 bases from J, the gap between germline ends came to 22 bases. Germline V gives CDR1 SGHRS, CDR2 YFSETQ. The CDR3 coding sequence is TGCGCCAGCAGCTTGGTACAGGGAGGGCCCATTTCCGGGTATTTT. It translates to CASSLVQGGPISGYF.

The V call is TRBV11-2, the J call TRBJ1-5; possible D gene TRBD1, 6 bases. V was pared by 5 bases and J by 4 bases, with 15 bases between. Germline CDR1 SGHAT, CDR2 FQNNGV. There are 15 residues in the CDR3. CDR3 in amino acids: CASSITTGVNQPQHF. DNA of the CDR3: TGTGCCAGCAGCATAACGACAGGCGTGAATCAGCCCCAGCATTTT.

The gene calls are TRBV19 and TRBJ2-5, with 7 nucleotides matching TRBD2. CDR1 and CDR2 (germline): LNHDA, SQIVND (reference sequence). The length of the CDR3 is 14 residues. The V segment lost 6 bases and the J segment 2 bases; nucleotides outside the gene matches: 6. Here the CDR3 reads CASSELAGQETQYF. DNA of the CDR3: TGTGCCAGTAGCGAATTAGCGGGTCAAGAGACCCAGTACTTC. Full variable domain (outside the CDR3, taken from reference TRBV19 and TRBJ2-5): DGGITQSPKYLFRKEGQNVTLSCEQNLNHDAMYWYRQDPGQGLRLIYYSQIVNDFQKGDIAEGYSVSREKKESFPLTVTSAQKNPTAFYLCASSELAGQETQYFGPGTRLLVL.

The chain is built from TRBV29-1 and TRBJ1-1, with D possibly matching TRBD1 (5 bases). The CDR3 has 13 residues. The germline V and J ends were trimmed by 4 bases and 1 base, with 10 bases remaining between them. Germline V gene lookup returns CDR1 SQVTM and CDR2 ANQGSEA. The CDR3 spells CSVADRQNTEAFF. CDR3 in DNA: TGCAGCGTTGCAGACAGACAGAACACTGAAGCTTTCTTT.

The chain joins TRBV5-5 to TRBJ1-6; the D gene is possibly TRBD1 (5 bases). The V gene lost 0 bases and the J gene lost 6 bases, with 16 bases spanning the gap. Germline V gene sequence: CDR1 SGHKS, CDR2 YYEKEE (reference sequence). The CDR3 contains 17 residues. CDR3 in amino acids: CASSLVRGLGANSPLHF. The CDR3 DNA reads as TGTGCCAGCAGCTTGGTGCGGGGACTCGGGGCTAATTCACCCCTCCACTTT.

This chain joins TRBV5-1 and TRBJ2-3, with TRBD1 matching 11 bases. The J segment lost 6 bases and the V segment lost 3 bases, leaving 9 bases of the junction unmatched. Germline values: CDR1 SGHRS, CDR2 YFSETQ. The CDR3 is 16 amino acids. CDR3 amino acids: CASSYPRDRGRDTQYF. CDR3 nucleotide sequence: TGCGCCAGCAGCTACCCCCGGGACAGGGGGAGGGATACGCAGTATTTT.

The V call is TRBV2, the J call TRBJ2-2; the D gene is possibly TRBD2 (5 bases). The V end was cut by 4 bases, the J end by 6 bases, with 18 bases between. Looked up from germline, CDR1 is SNHLY and CDR2 is FYNNEI. CDR3 length: 16 residues. CDR3 amino acids: CASSAGRVGNSGELFF. In nucleotides, the CDR3 is TGTGCCAGCAGTGCTGGGCGGGTCGGAAATTCCGGGGAGCTGTTTTTT.

The V call is TRBV5-1, the J call TRBJ2-1; 7 bases match TRBD1. This CDR3 contains 18 residues. Germline V lookup: CDR1 SGHRS, CDR2 YFSETQ. The junction had 13 bases not matched to a gene; V was cut back by 1 base and J by 3 bases. CDR3 in amino acids: CASSLFLRQGEIYNEQFF. For the CDR3, the DNA is TGCGCCAGCAGCTTGTTTTTGAGACAGGGCGAAATCTACAATGAGCAGTTCTTC.

The chain employs TRBV27 and TRBJ2-7, with TRBD1 matching 7 bases. V shed 7 bases, J shed 2 bases, and the junction held 8 bases outside the gene matches. Germline loops: CDR1 MNHEY, CDR2 SMNVEV (reference sequence). This CDR3 is built from 14 residues. The CDR3 loop reads CASTPIDRAYEQYF. CDR3 in DNA: TGTGCCAGCACACCCATCGACAGGGCCTACGAGCAGTACTTC.

This chain links TRBV19 with TRBJ2-5, with D maybe TRBD1 (5 bases). V was trimmed by 5 bases and J by 2 bases, leaving 6 bases between them. Germline assignment: CDR1 LNHDA and CDR2 SQIVND (reference sequence). The CDR3 length is 12 residues. In DNA, the CDR3 is TGTGCCAGTAGTCCAGGGCAAGAGACCCAGTACTTC. Protein sequence: CASSPGQETQYF.

The CDR3 DNA reads TGTGCCAGCAGCTCCAGACAGGGGGCCAACGAGCAGTACTTC. Its protein product is CASSSRQGANEQYF. The chain employs TRBV7-6 and TRBJ2-7; 10 bases line up with TRBD1. The CDR3 has 14 amino acids. Germline CDR1 and CDR2: SGHVS and FNYEAQ. The trim removed 4 bases at V and 5 bases at J, leaving 5 bases unmatched.

This chain uses TRBV28 with TRBJ2-3, with D tentatively TRBD2 (5 bases). CDR1 and CDR2 from the germline V gene are MDHEN and SYDVKM. This CDR3 is built from 15 residues. Trimming removed 6 bases at V and 3 bases at J, with 16 bases between. The CDR3 nucleotides read TGTGCCAGCAGCCCCTGGCGGGCGCCTACAGATACGCAGTATTTT. This translates into CASSPWRAPTDTQYF.

This chain connects TRBV6-1 to TRBJ1-5, with D tentatively TRBD1 (5 bases). The germline V gene encodes CDR1 MNHNS and CDR2 SASEGT. This CDR3 has 17 residues. Trimming took off 3 bases at V and 0 bases at J, with 15 bases between the two ends. This chain's CDR3 is CASSEDAGRYSNQPQHF. Written as DNA, the CDR3 is TGTGCCAGCAGTGAGGACGCAGGGAGGTATAGCAATCAGCCCCAGCATTTT.

The J gene is TRBJ2-2, the V gene TRBV10-2; unclear D gene. The CDR3 length is 11 residues. Trimming shortened V by 8 bases and J by 5 bases, and 6 bases separated the two germline ends. Looked up from germline, CDR1 is WSHSY and CDR2 is SAAADI. The DNA of the CDR3 is TGCGCCAGCGCGGATACCGGGGAGCTGTTTTTT. Translating it yields CASADTGELFF.